Below are 9 T cell receptor beta chains sequenced from a single sample in a study of post-analysis software for immune sequencing data. cDNA libraries for TCR beta contained unique molecular identifiers. TCRdb itself ran the PCR reads through MiXCR, one entry per CDR3 protein. In the table there are under 200,000 distinct CDR3 sequences, around 34% of which are singletons. The material sequenced was blood, taken after autologous hematopoietic stem cell transplantation. These receptors all stem from a girl under 18 with multiple sclerosis.

A few counts support this clonotype. This sequence joins TRBV12-3 or TRBV12-4 and TRBJ1-2; no reliable D call. The CDR3 spans 13 residues. The ends were cut back, 5 bases at V and 4 bases at J, with 11 bases in the middle. CDR3 protein: CASSRDGFYGYTF. The CDR3 DNA is TGTGCCAGCAGTCGAGACGGATTCTATGGCTACACCTTC.

This clonotype was seen repeatedly, ten times or more. The chain couples TRBV5-1 to TRBJ2-7; D is unclear. CDR3 size: 13 residues. Germline V lookup: CDR1 SGHRS, CDR2 YFSETQ. Trimming shortened V by 1 base and J by 0 bases, and 5 bases separated the two germline ends. DNA for the CDR3: TGCGCCAGCAGCTTGTCAGCCTCCTACGAGCAGTACTTC. This sequence encodes CASSLSASYEQYF.

This clonotype appeared many times. The V and J genes are TRBV5-6 and TRBJ1-2, with D uncertain. Per germline, CDR1 SGHDT and CDR2 YYEEEE. V lost 0 bases and J 7 bases, leaving 10 bases between the germline ends. The CDR3 extends over 13 amino acids. The CDR3 coding sequence is TGTGCCAGCAGCTTGGTAGAGGGCGCTGGCTACACCTTC. This gives the protein CASSLVEGAGYTF.

The rearrangement uses TRBV28 and TRBJ2-1, with D maybe TRBD2 (5 bases). V lost 4 bases and J 0 bases, leaving 10 bases between the germline ends. The length of the CDR3 is 15 residues. The germline V gene encodes CDR1 MDHEN and CDR2 SYDVKM. The CDR3 DNA follows: TGTGCCAGCAGTTATATAGCGCTCTCCTACAATGAGCAGTTCTTC. Its translation: CASSYIALSYNEQFF.

This clonotype was detected only a few times. A much larger clone sits a single nucleotide away, making a read error possible. This chain links TRBV6-5 with TRBJ1-6; unclear D gene. Germline loops: CDR1 MNHEY, CDR2 SVGAGI. This CDR3 has 16 residues. CDR3: CASSYGSSGLGSPPHF. CDR3 in DNA: TGTGCCAGCAGTTACGGTTCCTCGGGCCTCGGGTCACCCCCCCACTTT.

V gene TRBV20-1 combines with J gene TRBJ1-6; 10 bases agree with TRBD1. Looked up from germline, CDR1 is DFQATT and CDR2 is SNEGSKA (reference sequence). The length of the CDR3 is 16 residues. V lost 5 bases and J lost 8; bases outside the gene matches: 12. CDR3 sequence (DNA): TGCAGTGCTGCCCCGACCGGGACAGGGGTTGATTCACCCCTCCACTTT. Its protein is CSAAPTGTGVDSPLHF.

This clonotype was seen a few times. This chain links TRBV28 with TRBJ1-2; D unresolved. This CDR3 is 15 amino acids long. Looked up from germline, CDR1 is MDHEN and CDR2 is SYDVKM. V gave up 0 bases and J gave up 2 bases, with 10 bases separating them. The CDR3 nucleotides read TGTGCCAGCAGTTTATGGGAGGGAATGAACTATGGCTACACCTTC. Protein: CASSLWEGMNYGYTF.

This clonotype was counted only a few times. V is TRBV12-3 or TRBV12-4 and J is TRBJ1-5; no clear D. Trimming took off 6 bases at V and 0 bases at J, with 9 bases between the two ends. This CDR3 comprises 14 residues. Here the CDR3 DNA reads TGTGCCAGCAGCCTAGCAGGTAGCAATCAGCCCCAGCATTTT. This codes for CASSLAGSNQPQHF.

The chain links TRBV30 to TRBJ1-5; D may be TRBD1 (6 bases). V was cut by 5 bases and J by 7 bases, with 18 bases left in between. CDR1 GTSNPN and CDR2 SVGIG come from the germline V gene (reference sequence). CDR3 length equals 14 residues. The CDR3 spells CAWGRDIRIQPQHF. In nucleotides, the CDR3 is TGTGCCTGGGGCAGGGACATTAGGATACAGCCCCAGCATTTT.